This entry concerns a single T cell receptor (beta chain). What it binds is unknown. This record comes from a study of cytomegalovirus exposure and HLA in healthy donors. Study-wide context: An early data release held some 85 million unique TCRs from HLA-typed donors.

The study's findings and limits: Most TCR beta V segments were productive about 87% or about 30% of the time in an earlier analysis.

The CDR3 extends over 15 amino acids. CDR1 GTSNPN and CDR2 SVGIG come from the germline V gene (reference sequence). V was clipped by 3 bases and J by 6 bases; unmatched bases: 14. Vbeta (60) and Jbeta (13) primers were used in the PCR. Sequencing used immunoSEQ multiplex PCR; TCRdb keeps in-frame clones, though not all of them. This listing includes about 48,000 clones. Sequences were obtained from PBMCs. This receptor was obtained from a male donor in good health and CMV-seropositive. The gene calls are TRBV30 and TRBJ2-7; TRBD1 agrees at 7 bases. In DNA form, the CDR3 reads TGTGCCTGGAGCCCGCTGGGGACAGAAGTGGCCGAGCAGTACTTC. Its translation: CAWSPLGTEVAEQYF.